The clone carrying this T cell receptor (beta chain) appeared a single time. No antigen is known for it. Analyses pooled second doses at about 4 or about 12 weeks. Generated by immunoSEQ multiplex PCR, the TCRdb table keeps only in-frame clones and is missing some. The sample records roughly 50,000 clones, around 92% being singletons. The source of the sample is a study of T cell responses to AZD1222 COVID-19 vaccine. The ends were cut back, 5 bases at V and 7 bases at J, with 12 bases in the middle. The V gene's germline CDR1 is MDHEN and CDR2 SYDVKM. The CDR3 contains 13 residues. Findings and limits, study-wide: There were repertoire samples only from the period after the peak T cell response. Receipt of two AZD1222 doses was followed by a rise in Spike-specific TCR breadth and depth.

This TCR derives from an adult who received the AZD1222 COVID-19 vaccine. The sequencing here drew on peripheral blood, taken 28 days after the second AZD1222 dose. This chain uses TRBV28 with TRBJ2-1, with no clear D. CDR3: CASSRAGINEQFF. The CDR3 DNA follows: TGTGCCAGCAGTCGTGCTGGGATTAATGAGCAGTTCTTC.